The next 16 T cell receptor beta chains were all read from a single sample in a study of blood T cells in healthy people across ages (dated by TCRdb to between 2015 and 2016). The method was 5' RACE. Sequencing was performed on an Illumina HiSeq 2500. A second PCR of about 7 to 12 cycles was run with a J-beta primer mix and a sample-barcoded 5' primer. The public reads were quality trimmed at Q25 with fastp and then assembled into clones with MiXCR by TCRdb, keeping productive beta chains. Rows matching on CDR3 protein sequence are summarized as one entry with the most common DNA and genes. Counted in this sample were 800,000 to 1,000,000 distinct CDR3 sequences; under 50% of them appeared once. The top ten constitute 10% to 15% of the sample. Sequenced: blood. Every receptor here comes from a man younger than 40 in good health.

The chain employs TRBV5-1 and TRBJ1-2; D gene unclear. The CDR3 has 13 amino acids. CDR1 is SGHRS and CDR2 is YFSETQ in the germline V gene. The ends were cut back, 4 bases at V and 6 bases at J, with 13 bases in the middle. The CDR3 spells CASSNDGVDGYTF. The CDR3 DNA follows: TGCGCCAGCAGCAATGACGGGGTAGATGGCTACACCTTC.

This clonotype was recorded once. The chain recombines TRBV7-9 with TRBJ2-5, with TRBD1 matching over 11 bases. The CDR3 is 15 amino acids. After removal of 3 bases from V and 11 bases from J, the junction contained 11 bases not matched to a gene. The germline gives CDR1 SEHNR, CDR2 FQNEAQ (reference sequence). The CDR3 region is CASSLDRGRYNEQYF. The DNA for the CDR3 is TGTGCCAGCAGCTTGGACAGGGGGCGGTACAATGAGCAGTACTTC. The full variable domain, in which reference TRBV7-9 and TRBJ2-5 provide the parts outside the CDR3, is DTGVSQNPRHKITKRGQNVTFRCDPISEHNRLYWYRQTLGQGPEFLTYFQNEAQLEKSRLLSDRFSAERPKGSFSTLEIQRTEQGDSAMYLCASSLDRGRYNEQYFGPGTRLLVL.

This clonotype occurred once. V usage is TRBV4-3 and J usage is TRBJ2-2, with a tentative D call TRBD1 (6 bases). V was pared by 0 bases and J by 6 bases, with 23 bases between. Germline-derived CDR1 and CDR2 are LGHNA and YSLEER. The CDR3 length is 19 residues. The DNA for the CDR3 is TGCGCCAGCAGCCAAGAACCGCGTGTGGGGGCAGGGCTTTCCGGGGAGCTGTTTTTT. Its protein product is CASSQEPRVGAGLSGELFF.

This clonotype was seen a few times. The genes are TRBV10-3 and TRBJ2-3, with TRBD1 matching over 7 bases. Trimming at V came to 7 bases and at J to 1 base, leaving 2 bases not matched to a gene. Germline values: CDR1 ENHRY, CDR2 SYGVKD. The CDR3 has 13 residues. CDR3 region: CAITGQGTDTQYF. CDR3 in DNA: TGTGCCATCACTGGACAGGGCACAGATACGCAGTATTTT.

This clonotype was found a few times. The V and J genes are TRBV4-1 and TRBJ2-7; D ambiguous. The CDR3 is 14 amino acids. V was pared by 2 bases and J by 0 bases, with 8 bases between. Germline assignment: CDR1 MGHRA and CDR2 YSYEKL. CDR3 loop: CASSQPESSYEQYF. The DNA for the CDR3 is TGCGCCAGCAGCCAACCAGAGAGCTCCTACGAGCAGTACTTC.

Remarks on this clonotype: This may be a read error, as it is one base from a much larger clone. V and J are TRBV7-9 and TRBJ2-7; D gene unclear. The CDR3 totals 11 residues. CDR1 SEHNR and CDR2 FQNEAQ come from the germline V gene (reference sequence). The CDR3 sequence is CASQSSYEQHF. For the CDR3, the DNA is TGTGCCAGCCAGAGCTCCTACGAGCAGCACTTC.

This clonotype was seen only a few times. This sequence joins TRBV6-6 and TRBJ2-1, with TRBD2 identical over 7 bases. The V segment lost 6 bases and the J segment 6 bases; nucleotides outside the gene matches: 11. Germline V gene lookup returns CDR1 MNHNY and CDR2 SVGAGI (reference sequence). This CDR3 region has 15 residues. CDR3 sequence (DNA): TGTGCCAGCAGAGGAACGGGCCGGACTAGCAATGAGCAGTTCTTC. It encodes CASRGTGRTSNEQFF.

This clonotype was seen only a few times. The CDR3 region has the DNA TGTGCCAGCAGCCTTCGACCTGAGGTGGTGGAGACCCAGTACTTC. Its translation: CASSLRPEVVETQYF. V is TRBV3-1 and J is TRBJ2-5; D ambiguous. Per the germline V gene, CDR1 is LGHDT and CDR2 is YNNKEL (reference sequence). V was trimmed by 4 bases and J by 5 bases, leaving 17 bases between them. This CDR3 contains 15 residues.

This clonotype was detected a few times. The CDR3: CASRGTYEQYF. The CDR3 DNA follows: TGTGCCAGCAGGGGGACCTACGAGCAGTACTTC. V and J are TRBV6-1 and TRBJ2-7; no clear D. The length of the CDR3 is 11 residues. V was clipped by 6 bases and J by 2 bases, with 5 bases between them. Germline CDR1 MNHNS, CDR2 SASEGT.

This clonotype was found a few times. The chain carries TRBV7-2 and TRBJ2-3, with D unresolved. CDR3 size: 12 residues. Trimming removed 3 bases from V and 5 bases from J, with 6 bases in between. CDR1 and CDR2 from the germline V gene are SGHTA and FQGNSA. The CDR3 sequence is CASSFLLDTQYF. Here the CDR3 DNA reads TGTGCCAGCAGCTTTCTATTAGATACGCAGTATTTT. Looking up the rest from reference TRBV7-2 and TRBJ2-3 gives the full variable domain: GAGVSQSPSNKVTEKGKDVELRCDPISGHTALYWYRQSLGQGLEFLIYFQGNSAPDKSGLPSDRFSAERTGGSVSTLTIQRTQQEDSAVYLCASSFLLDTQYFGPGTRLTVL.

This chain's CDR3 is CASSQDGQGDGYTF. In nucleotides, the CDR3 is TGTGCCAGCAGCCAAGATGGGCAGGGGGATGGCTACACCTTC. V gene TRBV3-1 combines with J gene TRBJ1-2; 7 bases agree with TRBD1. The CDR3 extends over 14 amino acids. CDR1 is LGHDT, CDR2 YNNKEL, per germline (reference sequence). V was pared by 0 bases and J by 6 bases, with 4 bases of the junction left unmatched.

On this clonotype itself: One end of the junction is discordant with germline, which a read error may explain. The genes are TRBV10-3 and TRBJ2-5; the D call may be TRBD1 or TRBD2 (5 bases each). The CDR3 consists of 15 residues. Germline V gives CDR1 ENHRY, CDR2 SYGVKD. CDR3 amino acids: CDISDLARGQETQYF. The CDR3 DNA sequence: TGTGACATCAGTGACCTGGCGAGGGGACAAGAGACCCAGTACTTC.

The gene calls are TRBV7-9 and TRBJ2-7; 7 bases are a match to TRBD1. Losses at the gene ends were 10 bases for V and 0 bases for J; bases not matched to a gene: 18. Germline V lookup: CDR1 SEHNR, CDR2 FQNEAQ (reference sequence). This CDR3 has 17 amino acids. CDR3 region: CATVPPALGQVSYEQYF. The DNA for the CDR3 is TGTGCCACTGTCCCGCCCGCCCTAGGACAGGTCTCCTACGAGCAGTACTTC.

CDR3 protein: CASSVDALAGGQREQYF. The CDR3 nucleotides are TGTGCCAGCAGCGTAGATGCCCTAGCGGGGGGGCAGAGAGAGCAGTACTTC. The J gene is TRBJ2-4, the V gene TRBV9; TRBD2 agrees at 12 bases. This CDR3 comprises 17 residues. From germline, CDR1 is SGDLS and CDR2 YYNGEE. Germline trimming cut 0 bases from V and 13 bases from J; bases unmatched to any gene: 14. Combining the CDR3 with reference TRBV9 and TRBJ2-4 gives the whole variable domain DSGVTQTPKHLITATGQRVTLRCSPRSGDLSVYWYQQSLDQGLQFLIQYYNGEERAKGNILERFSAQQFPDLHSELNLSSLELGDSALYFCASSVDALAGGQREQYFGAGTRLSVL.

The gene calls are TRBV12-3 or TRBV12-4 and TRBJ2-5; D is ambiguous. The ends were cut back, 6 bases at V and 7 bases at J, with 12 bases in the middle. This CDR3 comprises 12 residues. CDR3 coding DNA: TGTGCCAGCAGCCCCCGGAGAGCGACCCAGTACTTC. Encoded protein: CASSPRRATQYF.

The chain employs TRBV3-1 and TRBJ2-7; TRBD2 matches 8 bases. Trimming cost V 8 bases and J 3 bases; bases outside gene matches: 9. Looked up from germline, CDR1 is LGHDT and CDR2 is YNNKEL (reference sequence). The CDR3 length is 14 residues. CDR3 DNA: TGTGCCAGCCGACAGGCGGGGGGTTTCTACGAGCAGTACTTC. Translating gives CASRQAGGFYEQYF.